This T cell receptor (beta chain) was recovered during a study of T cell responses to AZD1222 COVID-19 vaccine (dated by TCRdb to the early 2020s). Broadly, across the study: TCR sequencing was performed for over 230 trial participants, of whom about 200 were given two doses of AZD1222 and 26 were given two doses of MenACWY control vaccine. Trial participants were enrolled into age subgroups of 18-55, 56-69 and 70-plus years, which contained 148, 28 and 57 TCR-sequenced participants, respectively.

The CDR3 regions of human TCRbeta chains were analyzed by immunosequencing. Processing in the source paper ran as follows. TCRs in the repertoires were compared against a reference library of SARS-CoV-2-specific TCRs that had been generated with the MIRA antigen-specificity platform. Breadth was defined as the fraction of unique TCRs that were SARS-CoV-2-associated. Depth was defined as the fraction of total T cells that were SARS-CoV-2-associated. Each spike-specific TCR was assigned to its reactive spike region and to a CD4 or CD8 class using the MIRA data. Log10-transformed breadth and depth values were compared by one-way ANOVA with Sidak's multiple comparisons tests. Here the immuneACCESS table is served through TCRdb, limited to in-frame sequences with V and J called. Missing clones are a known gap in these copies; in checked studies unresolved V genes cover under half, and the rest lacks a known reason. That table furnishes V, J and clone size, whereas the DNA furnished D and trimming. Present in this sample are tens of thousands of clones, about 89% of which were seen just once. 4.5% to 5% of the sample rests with the top ten.

Results and caveats for the whole study, not just this receptor: The 56-69-year group was small, and its depth increase did not reach significance, likely because of low power. Reportedly, close to half of the unique spike-specific TCRs recognized epitopes lying outside the regions that are mutated in the B.1.351 and B.1.1.7 variants. No day 14 peak-response samples were available, so repertoires were characterized only after the peak T cell response. CD4 TCRs associated with the vaccine covered the entire spike protein, and the dominant responses were in regions 160-218 and 743-854. Conclusions about previously exposed vaccinees are limited because only a handful of AZD1222 recipients were SARS-CoV-2 seropositive at baseline. Participants were mostly white British and included more females than males, and it was suggested by the authors that clonal diversity may have been underestimated. Spike-specific TCR breadth and depth rose significantly after two AZD1222 doses compared with day 0 and with MenACWY recipients.

The sample's time point, from its label and the paper: about 28 days (+/-7) after the second vaccine dose. AZD1222 recipients given second doses at about 4 weeks or at about 12 weeks were pooled, since spike-specific TCR depth and breadth were not found to differ between the two schedules. Vaccinee samples were obtained from the UK trials COV001 and COV002, which included a single-blind randomized controlled phase 2/3 trial of AZD1222 (ChAdOx1 nCoV-19) in healthy adults. For TCRbeta chain sequencing, PBMC samples from trial participants were taken at day 0 and at day 28 after the second dose. Trimming removed 1 base from V and 8 bases from J; the gene matches leave 8 bases unexplained. CDR3 length: 15 amino acids, cysteine to phenylalanine. The only DNA kept is the CDR3, 45 bases in frame from the first base. According to the germline V gene (reference sequence), CDR1 reads SGHKS and CDR2 reads YYEKEE.

About this clone: This receptor's antigen is unknown. Base-call qualities are not available, and no considerably larger clone is one nucleotide away.

The sequence derives from an adult who received the AZD1222 COVID-19 vaccine. This sample comprised peripheral blood, obtained 28 days after the second AZD1222 dose. Rearrangement joined TRBV5-5 to TRBJ1-4; a stretch of 7 junction bases matches TRBD1. The CDR3 reads as follows: CASSLTGTASEKLFF. At the DNA level, the sequence is TGTGCCAGCAGCTTGACCGGGACAGCTTCCGAAAAACTGTTTTTT.